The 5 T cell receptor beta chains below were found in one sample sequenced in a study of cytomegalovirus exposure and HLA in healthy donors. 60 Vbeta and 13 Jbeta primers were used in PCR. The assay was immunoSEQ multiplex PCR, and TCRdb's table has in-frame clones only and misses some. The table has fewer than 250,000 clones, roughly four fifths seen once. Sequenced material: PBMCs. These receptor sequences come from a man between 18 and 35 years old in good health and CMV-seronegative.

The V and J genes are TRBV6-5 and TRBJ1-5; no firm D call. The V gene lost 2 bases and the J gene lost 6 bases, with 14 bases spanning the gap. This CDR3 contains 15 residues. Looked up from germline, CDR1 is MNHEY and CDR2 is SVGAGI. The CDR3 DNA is TGTGCCAGCAGTTACGGGCAGGTCGAGGGTCAGCCCCAGCATTTT. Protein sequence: CASSYGQVEGQPQHF.

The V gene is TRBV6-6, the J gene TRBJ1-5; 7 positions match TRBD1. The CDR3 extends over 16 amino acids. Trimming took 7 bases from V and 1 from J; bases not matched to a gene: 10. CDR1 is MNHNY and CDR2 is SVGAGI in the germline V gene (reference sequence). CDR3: CASTTGQAGSNQPQHF. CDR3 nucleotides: TGTGCCAGCACCACCGGACAGGCGGGGAGCAATCAGCCCCAGCATTTT.

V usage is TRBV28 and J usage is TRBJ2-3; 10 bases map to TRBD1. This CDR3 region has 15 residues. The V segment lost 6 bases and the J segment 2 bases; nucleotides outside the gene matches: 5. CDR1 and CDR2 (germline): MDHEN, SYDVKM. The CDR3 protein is CASRWTGGNTDTQYF. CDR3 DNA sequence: TGTGCCAGCAGGTGGACAGGGGGAAACACAGATACGCAGTATTTT.

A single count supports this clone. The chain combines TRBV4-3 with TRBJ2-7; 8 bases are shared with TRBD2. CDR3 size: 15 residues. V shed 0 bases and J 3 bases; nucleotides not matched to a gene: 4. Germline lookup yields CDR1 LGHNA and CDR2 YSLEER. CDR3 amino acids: CASSQDRRGDYEQYF. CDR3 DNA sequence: TGCGCCAGCAGCCAAGACCGGCGGGGGGACTACGAGCAGTACTTC.

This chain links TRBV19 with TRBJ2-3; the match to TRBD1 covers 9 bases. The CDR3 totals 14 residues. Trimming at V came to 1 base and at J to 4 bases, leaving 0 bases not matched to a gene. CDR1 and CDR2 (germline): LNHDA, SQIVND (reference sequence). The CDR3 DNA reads TGTGCCAGTAGTATAGGACAGGGGGCAGATACGCAGTATTTT. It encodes CASSIGQGADTQYF.